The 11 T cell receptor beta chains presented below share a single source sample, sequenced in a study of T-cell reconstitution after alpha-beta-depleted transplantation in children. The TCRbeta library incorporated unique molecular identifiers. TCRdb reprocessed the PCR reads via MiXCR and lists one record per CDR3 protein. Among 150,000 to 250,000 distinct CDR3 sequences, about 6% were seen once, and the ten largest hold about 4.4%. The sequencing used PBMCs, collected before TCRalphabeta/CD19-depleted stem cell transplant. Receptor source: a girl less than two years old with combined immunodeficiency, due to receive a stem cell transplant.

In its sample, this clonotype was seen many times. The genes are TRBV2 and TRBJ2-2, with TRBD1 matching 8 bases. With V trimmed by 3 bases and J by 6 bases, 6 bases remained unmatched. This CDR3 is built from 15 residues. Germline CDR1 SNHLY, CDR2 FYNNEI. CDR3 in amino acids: CASSDGQGVPGELFF. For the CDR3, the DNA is TGTGCCAGCAGTGATGGACAGGGCGTCCCCGGGGAGCTGTTTTTT.

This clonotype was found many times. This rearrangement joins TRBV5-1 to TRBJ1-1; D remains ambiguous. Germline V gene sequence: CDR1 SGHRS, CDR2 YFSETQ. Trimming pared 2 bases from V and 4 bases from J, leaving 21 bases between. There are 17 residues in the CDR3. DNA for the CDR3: TGCGCCAGCAGCTTAGGAATTCATCCCTCCCCGAGCACTGAAGCTTTCTTT. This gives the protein CASSLGIHPSPSTEAFF.

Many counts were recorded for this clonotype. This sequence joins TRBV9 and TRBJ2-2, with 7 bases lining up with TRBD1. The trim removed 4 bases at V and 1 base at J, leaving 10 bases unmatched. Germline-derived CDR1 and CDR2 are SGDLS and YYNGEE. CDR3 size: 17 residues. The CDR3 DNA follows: TGTGCCAGCAGCCTACCTCGAGGGGGCCGGAACACCGGGGAGCTGTTTTTT. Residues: CASSLPRGGRNTGELFF.

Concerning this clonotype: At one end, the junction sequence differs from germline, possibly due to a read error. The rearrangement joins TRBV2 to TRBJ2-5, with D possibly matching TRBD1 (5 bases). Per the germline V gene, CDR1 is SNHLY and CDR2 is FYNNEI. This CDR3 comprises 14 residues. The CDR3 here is CASREGVAAGTQYF. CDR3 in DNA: TGTGCCAGCAGAGAAGGGGTGGCCGCCGGGACCCAGTACTTC.

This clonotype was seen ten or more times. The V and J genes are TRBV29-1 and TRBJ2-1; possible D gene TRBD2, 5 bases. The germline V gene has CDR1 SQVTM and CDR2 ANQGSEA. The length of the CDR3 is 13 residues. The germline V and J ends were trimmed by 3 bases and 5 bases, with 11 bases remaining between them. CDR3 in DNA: TGCAGCGTTGACGGGGAGCTAGACAATGAGCAGTTCTTC. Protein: CSVDGELDNEQFF.

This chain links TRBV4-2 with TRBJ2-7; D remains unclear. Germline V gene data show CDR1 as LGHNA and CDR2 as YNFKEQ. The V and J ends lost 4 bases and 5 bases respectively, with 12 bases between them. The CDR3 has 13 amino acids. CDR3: CASSLPGGDEQYF. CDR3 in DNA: TGTGCCAGCAGCCTCCCTGGCGGCGACGAGCAGTACTTC.

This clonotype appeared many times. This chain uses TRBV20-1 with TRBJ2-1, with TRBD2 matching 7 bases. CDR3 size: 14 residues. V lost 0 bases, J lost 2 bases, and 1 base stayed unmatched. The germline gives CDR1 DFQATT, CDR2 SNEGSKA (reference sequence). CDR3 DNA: TGCAGTGCTAGAGATCGGGAGGCCTACAATGAGCAGTTCTTC. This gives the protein CSARDREAYNEQFF.

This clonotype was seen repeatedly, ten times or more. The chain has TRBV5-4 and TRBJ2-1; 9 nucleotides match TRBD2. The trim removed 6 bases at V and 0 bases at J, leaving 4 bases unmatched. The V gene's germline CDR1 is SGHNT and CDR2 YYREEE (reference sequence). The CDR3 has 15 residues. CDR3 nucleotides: TGTGCCAGCACCCTAGCGGGAAGCTCCTACAATGAGCAGTTCTTC. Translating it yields CASTLAGSSYNEQFF. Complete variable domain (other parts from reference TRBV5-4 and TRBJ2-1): ETGVTQSPTHLIKTRGQQVTLRCSSQSGHNTVSWYQQALGQGPQFIFQYYREEENGRGNFPPRFSGLQFPNYSSELNVNALELDDSALYLCASTLAGSSYNEQFFGPGTRLTVL.

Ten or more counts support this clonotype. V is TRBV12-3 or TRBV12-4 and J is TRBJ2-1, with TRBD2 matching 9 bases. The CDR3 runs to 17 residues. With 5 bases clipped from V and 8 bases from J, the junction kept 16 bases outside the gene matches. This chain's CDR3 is CASSPTTQRGAPHEQFF. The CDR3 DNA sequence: TGTGCCAGCAGTCCTACAACTCAGCGGGGGGCCCCCCATGAGCAGTTCTTC.

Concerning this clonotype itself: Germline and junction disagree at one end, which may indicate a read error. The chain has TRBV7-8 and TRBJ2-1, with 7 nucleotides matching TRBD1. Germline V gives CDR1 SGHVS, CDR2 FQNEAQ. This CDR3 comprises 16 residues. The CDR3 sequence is CASSLAVSGGYNEQFF. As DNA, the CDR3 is TGTGCCAGCAGCCTAGCCGTATCAGGGGGCTACAATGAGCAGTTCTTC.

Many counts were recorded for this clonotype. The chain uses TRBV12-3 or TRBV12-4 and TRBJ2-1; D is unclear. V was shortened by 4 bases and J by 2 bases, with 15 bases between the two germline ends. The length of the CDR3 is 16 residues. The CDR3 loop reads CASSYPVPSPYNEQFF. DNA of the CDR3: TGTGCCAGCAGTTACCCCGTCCCGAGCCCCTACAATGAGCAGTTCTTC.